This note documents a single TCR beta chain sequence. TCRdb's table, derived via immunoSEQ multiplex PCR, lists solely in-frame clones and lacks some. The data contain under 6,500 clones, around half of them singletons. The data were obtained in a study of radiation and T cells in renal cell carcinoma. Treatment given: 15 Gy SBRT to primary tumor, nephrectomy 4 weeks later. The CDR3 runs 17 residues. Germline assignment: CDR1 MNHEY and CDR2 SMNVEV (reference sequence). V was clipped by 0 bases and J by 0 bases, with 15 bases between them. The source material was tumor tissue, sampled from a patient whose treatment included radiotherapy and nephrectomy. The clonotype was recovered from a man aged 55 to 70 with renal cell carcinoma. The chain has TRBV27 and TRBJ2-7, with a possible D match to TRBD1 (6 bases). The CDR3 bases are TGTGCCAGCAGTTTATCGACCGACAGGCTGAGCTCCTACGAGCAGTACTTC. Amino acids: CASSLSTDRLSSYEQYF.